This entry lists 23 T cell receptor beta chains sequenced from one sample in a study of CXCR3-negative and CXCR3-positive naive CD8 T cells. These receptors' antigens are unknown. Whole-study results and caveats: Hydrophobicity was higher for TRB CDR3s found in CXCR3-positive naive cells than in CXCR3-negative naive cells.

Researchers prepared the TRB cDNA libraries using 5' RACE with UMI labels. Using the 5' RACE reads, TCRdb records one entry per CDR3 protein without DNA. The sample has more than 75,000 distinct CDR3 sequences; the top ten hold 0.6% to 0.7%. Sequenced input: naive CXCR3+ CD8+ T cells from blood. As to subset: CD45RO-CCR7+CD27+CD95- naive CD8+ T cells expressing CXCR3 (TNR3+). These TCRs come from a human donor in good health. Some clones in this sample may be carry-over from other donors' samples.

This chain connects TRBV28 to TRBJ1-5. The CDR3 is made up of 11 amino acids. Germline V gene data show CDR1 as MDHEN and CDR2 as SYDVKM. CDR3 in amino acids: CASSFSQPQHF.

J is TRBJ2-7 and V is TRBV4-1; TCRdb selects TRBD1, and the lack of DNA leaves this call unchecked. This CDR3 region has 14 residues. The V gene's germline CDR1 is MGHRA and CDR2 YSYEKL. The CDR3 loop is CASSPRDLSYEQYF.

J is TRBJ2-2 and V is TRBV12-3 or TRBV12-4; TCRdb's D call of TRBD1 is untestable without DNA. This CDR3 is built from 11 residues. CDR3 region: CASSWGQDGFF.

This chain's CDR3 is CSVLEQGGGYTF. The chain is built from TRBV29-1 and TRBJ1-2; with no DNA, the TCRdb D assignment of TRBD1 cannot be verified. Germline-derived CDR1 and CDR2 are SQVTM and ANQGSEA. The CDR3 covers 12 residues.

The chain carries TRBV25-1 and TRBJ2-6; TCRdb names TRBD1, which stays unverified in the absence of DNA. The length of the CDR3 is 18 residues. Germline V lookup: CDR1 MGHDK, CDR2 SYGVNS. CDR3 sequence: CASSEYWVGASGANVLTF.

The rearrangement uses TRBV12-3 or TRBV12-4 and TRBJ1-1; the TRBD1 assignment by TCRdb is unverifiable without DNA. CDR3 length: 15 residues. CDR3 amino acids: CASSFPGTPGTEAFF.

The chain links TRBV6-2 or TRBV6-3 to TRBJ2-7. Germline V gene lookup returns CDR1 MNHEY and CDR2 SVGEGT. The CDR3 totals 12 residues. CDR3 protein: CASSYLDYEQYF.

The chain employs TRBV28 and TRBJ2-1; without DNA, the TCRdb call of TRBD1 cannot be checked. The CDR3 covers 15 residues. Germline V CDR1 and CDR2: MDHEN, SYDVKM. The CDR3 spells CASSLVVSGQHEQFF.

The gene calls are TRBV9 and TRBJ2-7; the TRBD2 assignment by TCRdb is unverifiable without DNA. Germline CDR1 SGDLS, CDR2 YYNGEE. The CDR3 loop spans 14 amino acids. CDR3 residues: CASSGTPNQYEQYF.

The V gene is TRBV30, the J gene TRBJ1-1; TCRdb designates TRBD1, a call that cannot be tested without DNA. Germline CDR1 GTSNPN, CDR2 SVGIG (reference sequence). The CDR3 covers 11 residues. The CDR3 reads CAWDRAPEAFF.

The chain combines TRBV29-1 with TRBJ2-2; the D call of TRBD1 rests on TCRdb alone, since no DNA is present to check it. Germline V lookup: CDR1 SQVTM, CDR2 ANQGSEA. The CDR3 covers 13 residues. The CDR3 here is CSVRGENTGELFF.

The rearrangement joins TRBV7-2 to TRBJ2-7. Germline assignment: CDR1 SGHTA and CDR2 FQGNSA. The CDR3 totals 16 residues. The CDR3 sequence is CASTWSTDRDSYEQYF.

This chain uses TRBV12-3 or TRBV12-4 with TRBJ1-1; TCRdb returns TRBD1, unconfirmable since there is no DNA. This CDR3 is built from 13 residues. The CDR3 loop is CASSWGQWSEAFF.

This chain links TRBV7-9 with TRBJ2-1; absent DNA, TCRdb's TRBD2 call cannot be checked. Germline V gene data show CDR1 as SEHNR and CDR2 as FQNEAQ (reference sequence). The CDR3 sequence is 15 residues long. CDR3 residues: CASSFGGGDYNEQFF.

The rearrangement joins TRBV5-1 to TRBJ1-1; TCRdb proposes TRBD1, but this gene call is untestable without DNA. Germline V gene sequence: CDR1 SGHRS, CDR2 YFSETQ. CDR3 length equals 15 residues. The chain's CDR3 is CASSRTPGGNPEAFF.

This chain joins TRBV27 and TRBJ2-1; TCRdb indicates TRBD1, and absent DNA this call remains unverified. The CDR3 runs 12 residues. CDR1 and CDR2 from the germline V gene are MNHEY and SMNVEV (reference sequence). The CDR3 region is CASSTGASEQFF.

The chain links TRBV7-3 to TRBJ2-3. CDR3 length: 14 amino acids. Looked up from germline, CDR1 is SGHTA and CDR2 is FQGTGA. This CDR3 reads CASSLTGVGDTQYF.

CDR3 protein: CAITGVRTDTQYF. J is TRBJ2-3 and V is TRBV10-3; TCRdb's D gene call, TRBD1, goes unchecked for lack of DNA. Germline V gene lookup returns CDR1 ENHRY and CDR2 SYGVKD. This CDR3 has 13 residues.

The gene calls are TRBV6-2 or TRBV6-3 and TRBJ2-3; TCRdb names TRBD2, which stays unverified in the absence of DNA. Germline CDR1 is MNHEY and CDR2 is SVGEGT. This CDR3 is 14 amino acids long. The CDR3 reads CASSGGGSTDTQYF.

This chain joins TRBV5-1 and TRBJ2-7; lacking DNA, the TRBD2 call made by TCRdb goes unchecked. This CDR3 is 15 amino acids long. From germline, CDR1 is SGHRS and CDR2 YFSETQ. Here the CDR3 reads CASSFGVLSSYEQYF. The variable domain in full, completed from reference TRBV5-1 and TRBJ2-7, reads KAGVTQTPRYLIKTRGQQVTLSCSPISGHRSVSWYQQTPGQGLQFLFEYFSETQRNKGNFPGRFSGRQFSNSRSEMNVSTLELGDSALYLCASSFGVLSSYEQYFGPGTRLTVT.

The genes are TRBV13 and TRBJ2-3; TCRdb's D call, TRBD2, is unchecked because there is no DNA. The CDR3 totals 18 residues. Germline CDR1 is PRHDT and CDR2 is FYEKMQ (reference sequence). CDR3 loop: CASSLEGTSGSSIDTQYF.

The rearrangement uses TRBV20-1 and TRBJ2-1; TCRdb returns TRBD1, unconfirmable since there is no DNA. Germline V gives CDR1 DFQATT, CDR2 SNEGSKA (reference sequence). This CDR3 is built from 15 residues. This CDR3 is CSASSAGQSYNEQFF.

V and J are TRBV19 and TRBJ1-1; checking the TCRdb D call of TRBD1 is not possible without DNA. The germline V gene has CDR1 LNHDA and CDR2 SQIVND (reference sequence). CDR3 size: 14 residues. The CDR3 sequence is CASSMSQGTTEAFF.